This T cell receptor beta chain was obtained from a study of cytomegalovirus exposure and HLA in healthy donors. Study context: A prior analysis found about 120 million unique TCR beta sequences from roughly 180 million T cells.

The PCR employed 60 Vbeta primers together with 13 Jbeta primers. As originally analysed: Approximately 11 million shared chains were among the roughly 78 million unique TCR beta chains that a later analysis counted. The method was immunoSEQ multiplex PCR; TCRdb's version includes in-frame clones alone and lacks a portion of them. The DNA was the basis for D and trimming; V, J and clone size are from that table. The sample holds about 120,000 clones, 80% seen once. There are 14 residues in the CDR3. Trimming removed 7 bases from V and 1 base from J; junction bases left unmatched: 6. The germline gives CDR1 MNHNS, CDR2 SASEGT. As for this clone: Its target is not known.

Overall study results and limits: An analysis that was carried out later associated 15,000 to 20,000 TCR beta sequences with HLA alleles at 0.05 false discovery rate. The majority of CMV-associated TCR beta chains were reported as apparently HLA-restricted in a later analysis.

Sequenced material: PBMCs. This clonotype originated in a female donor in good health and CMV-seronegative. This rearrangement joins TRBV6-1 to TRBJ2-7, with 8 bases matching TRBD1. The CDR3 protein is CASKKGQASYEQYF. CDR3 nucleotides: TGTGCCAGCAAGAAGGGACAGGCTTCCTACGAGCAGTACTTC.